The 2 T cell receptor beta chains presented below share a single source sample, sequenced in a study of blood T cell repertoires in COVID-19. The protocol was immunoSEQ multiplex PCR, while the TCRdb copy is restricted to in-frame clones and leaves out a portion. The profile shows about 130,000 clones, about 74% of them singletons. The sample was peripheral blood. These TCRs come from a man aged 55 to 70 with acute or convalescent COVID-19.

This clone showed up just once. This rearrangement joins TRBV28 to TRBJ1-4; D possibly corresponds to TRBD1 (6 bases). Germline CDR1 is MDHEN and CDR2 is SYDVKM. This CDR3 is built from 15 residues. Between the trimmed V and J ends, which lost 4 bases and 8 bases, there was a span of 17 bases. The CDR3 nucleotides read TGTGCCAGCAGTTCCTCGCAGGGGCGGTGGGAAAAACTGTTTTTT. This gives the protein CASSSSQGRWEKLFF.

The V call is TRBV6-5, the J call TRBJ1-2; D not certain. V dropped 0 bases and J dropped 4 bases, with 15 bases sitting between them. The length of the CDR3 is 16 residues. Germline CDR1 reads MNHEY; CDR2 reads SVGAGI. The CDR3 DNA reads as TGTGCCAGCAGTTACTCGTTCCGTTCCTGGCCCTATGGCTACACCTTC. Protein product: CASSYSFRSWPYGYTF.